The present T cell receptor (beta chain) was sequenced within a study of control samples from healthy donors and cancer patients. Profiled with immunoSEQ multiplex PCR; TCRdb holds only in-frame clones, not every one. The sample includes about 160,000 clones, around 90% seen only once; the top ten take 12%. Trimming took off 5 bases at V and 16 bases at J, with 18 bases between the two ends. This CDR3 region has 12 residues. Germline values: CDR1 SGHVS, CDR2 FQNEAQ. The chain combines TRBV7-8 with TRBJ2-1, with a possible D match to TRBD2 (6 bases). This TCR came from a man aged 30-40 years in good health. Sequenced material: blood. DNA of the CDR3: TGTGCCAGCAGCCTCGGGGGTGCCCGGCAATTCTTC. Protein: CASSLGGARQFF.